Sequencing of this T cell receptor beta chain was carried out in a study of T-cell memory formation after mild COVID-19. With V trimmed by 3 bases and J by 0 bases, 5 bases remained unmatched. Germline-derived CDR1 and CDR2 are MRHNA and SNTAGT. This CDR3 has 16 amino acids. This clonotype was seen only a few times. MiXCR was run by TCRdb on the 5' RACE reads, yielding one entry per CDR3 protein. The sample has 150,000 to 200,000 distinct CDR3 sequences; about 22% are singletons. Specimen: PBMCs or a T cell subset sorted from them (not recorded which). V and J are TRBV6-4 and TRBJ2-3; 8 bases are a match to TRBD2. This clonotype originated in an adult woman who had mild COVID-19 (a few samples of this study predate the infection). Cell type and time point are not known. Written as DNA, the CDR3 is TGTGCCAGCAGTGATTCAACTAGCGGTAGCACAGATACGCAGTATTTT. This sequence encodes CASSDSTSGSTDTQYF.